Below, 5 T cell receptor beta chains from the same sample are listed, as sequenced in a study of blood T cell repertoires in COVID-19. Profiled with immunoSEQ multiplex PCR; TCRdb holds only in-frame clones, not every one. Among around 220,000 clones listed, 82% were seen once. Sequencing used peripheral blood. The receptors were gathered from a woman aged 80 or older with active or convalescent COVID-19.

The chain is built from TRBV5-4 and TRBJ1-6; 7 nucleotides align to TRBD1. Germline-derived CDR1 and CDR2 are SGHNT and YYREEE (reference sequence). This CDR3 region has 17 residues. Germline trimming cut 5 bases from V and 5 bases from J; bases unmatched to any gene: 13. CDR3 sequence (DNA): TGTGCCAGCAGTAAAGGGGGTCGAGGGGGCAATAATTCACCCCTCCACTTT. Encoded protein: CASSKGGRGGNNSPLHF.

V gene TRBV4-2 combines with J gene TRBJ2-5, with D possibly matching TRBD2 (5 bases). From germline, CDR1 is LGHNA and CDR2 YNFKEQ. The CDR3 contains 17 residues. Trimming pared 0 bases from V and 5 bases from J, leaving 19 bases between. The CDR3 spells CASSQEPSGLLGETQYF. CDR3 nucleotides: TGTGCCAGCAGCCAAGAACCCTCGGGATTATTAGGGGAGACCCAGTACTTC.

The gene calls are TRBV3-1 (or the pseudogene TRBV3-2) and TRBJ2-2; 7 bases match TRBD1. Germline V lookup: CDR1 LGHDT, CDR2 YNNKEL (reference sequence). This CDR3 has 13 amino acids. With V trimmed by 5 bases and J by 6 bases, 3 bases remained unmatched. CDR3 protein: CASSSQGAGELFF. The DNA of the CDR3 is TGTGCCAGCAGCTCCCAGGGGGCCGGGGAGCTGTTTTTT.

The V and J genes are TRBV2 and TRBJ1-2, with 7 bases identical to TRBD1. With 6 bases clipped from V and 3 bases from J, the junction kept 4 bases outside the gene matches. CDR3 length: 13 residues. Looked up from germline, CDR1 is SNHLY and CDR2 is FYNNEI. CDR3 protein: CASRTGTDYGYTF. The CDR3 DNA sequence: TGTGCCAGCAGAACCGGGACAGACTATGGCTACACCTTC.

The rearrangement uses TRBV29-1 and TRBJ1-3; 7 bases fit TRBD1. The V gene's germline CDR1 is SQVTM and CDR2 ANQGSEA. The CDR3 contains 15 residues. Germline trimming cut 6 bases from V and 5 bases from J; bases unmatched to any gene: 13. In DNA, the CDR3 is TGCAGCGTGGGGACGGGACAGCCATCTAGAAACACCATATATTTT. This gives the protein CSVGTGQPSRNTIYF.